This T cell receptor (beta chain) was sequenced during a study of identical twins. All donors were healthy, and all were Caucasian. Germline CDR1 reads SGHDN; CDR2 reads FVKESK. This CDR3 contains 15 residues. V lost 1 base and J 5 bases, leaving 11 bases between the germline ends. TCRdb re-called the 5' RACE reads through MiXCR, storing one row per CDR3 protein. The table records approximately 600,000 distinct CDR3 sequences, 7.1% of them present only once. This clonotype was picked up many times. The antigen is not known. Findings of the study overall: High-abundance cord blood beta clonotypes had fewer insertions; memory repertoires showed none. Out-of-frame alpha sequences that twins shared showed excess low generation probability.

These data also formed part of another study, on yellow fever vaccine responses in identical twins.

The receptor's source is a woman aged 18-29 years in good health. The V gene is TRBV14, the J gene TRBJ2-2; a weak D match, TRBD1 (5 bases). Input material: PBMCs. CDR3 bases: TGTGCCAGCAGCCAAGGGCAGGGAAGGACCGGGGAGCTGTTTTTT. Protein product: CASSQGQGRTGELFF.